The 7 T cell receptor beta chains given below trace back to one sample, sequenced in a study of cytomegalovirus exposure and HLA in healthy donors. The repertoire was sequenced with immunoSEQ multiplex PCR; TCRdb's copy has only in-frame clones and lacks some. The table lists some 150,000 clones, roughly 86% of them singletons. Sequencing was done on a sample of PBMCs. The receptor source for this set is a human donor in good health.

J is TRBJ1-3 and V is TRBV27; 9 nucleotides line up with TRBD1. The J segment lost 5 bases and the V segment lost 8 bases, leaving 13 bases of the junction unmatched. CDR1 is MNHEY and CDR2 is SMNVEV in the germline V gene (reference sequence). CDR3 length equals 16 residues. CDR3 residues: CASGKYQGQGRNTIYF. As DNA, the CDR3 is TGTGCCAGCGGAAAATACCAAGGACAGGGGAGAAACACCATATATTTT.

The chain recombines TRBV28 with TRBJ1-1; D gene uncertain. V was cut by 6 bases and J by 5 bases, with 19 bases left in between. The CDR3 is made up of 15 amino acids. CDR1 MDHEN and CDR2 SYDVKM come from the germline V gene. CDR3 nucleotides: TGTGCCAGCAGCCCCACCCAGGACTGGAGGACTGAAGCTTTCTTT. This gives the protein CASSPTQDWRTEAFF. The variable domain in full, with the rest retrieved from reference TRBV28 and TRBJ1-1, is DVKVTQSSRYLVKRTGEKVFLECVQDMDHENMFWYRQDPGLGLRLIYFSYDVKMKEKGDIPEGYSVSREKKERFSLILESASTNQTSMYLCASSPTQDWRTEAFFGQGTRLTVV.

The V and J genes are TRBV4-1 and TRBJ2-7; tentatively, D is TRBD1 (6 bases). This CDR3 is 18 amino acids long. Trimming took off 3 bases at V and 3 bases at J, with 24 bases between the two ends. Germline loops: CDR1 MGHRA, CDR2 YSYEKL. CDR3 sequence: CASSHGYRTGYSIYEQYF. As DNA, the CDR3 is TGCGCCAGCAGCCACGGATATCGCACAGGGTACAGCATCTACGAGCAGTACTTC.

About this clone itself: An end of the junction does not agree with germline; a read error may underlie this. V is TRBV7-9 and J is TRBJ1-5; TRBD1 agrees at 8 bases. Germline CDR1 SEHNR, CDR2 FQNEAQ (reference sequence). The CDR3 covers 12 residues. The chain's CDR3 is CASSRDRRSLCF. The CDR3 coding sequence is TGTGCCAGCAGCCGGGACAGGCGATCCCTCTGTTTT.

The chain couples TRBV7-9 to TRBJ2-7; 13 bases fit TRBD2. The ends lost 1 base at V and 4 bases at J; junction bases unmatched: 1. Germline CDR1 SEHNR, CDR2 FQNEAQ (reference sequence). This CDR3 is 15 amino acids long. CDR3: CASSLGTSGGYEQYF. As DNA, the CDR3 is TGTGCCAGCAGCTTAGGGACTAGCGGGGGATACGAGCAGTACTTC.

V usage is TRBV7-2 and J usage is TRBJ1-1, with D uncertain. The germline V gene encodes CDR1 SGHTA and CDR2 FQGNSA. CDR3 length: 13 residues. Trimming took 5 bases from V and 2 from J, leaving 9 bases between them. CDR3 sequence: CASSRQVNTEAFF. In nucleotides, the CDR3 is TGTGCCAGCAGCCGACAAGTTAACACTGAAGCTTTCTTT.

The rearrangement uses TRBV25-1 and TRBJ2-2; 8 bases map to TRBD2. J gave up 3 bases and V 7 bases, and 10 bases lay outside the gene matches. The germline V gene has CDR1 MGHDK and CDR2 SYGVNS. The CDR3 is 16 amino acids. The CDR3 DNA follows: TGTGCCAGCACACCCGAGCGGGAGTTGGACACCGGGGAGCTGTTTTTT. It encodes CASTPERELDTGELFF.